The clone carrying this TCR beta chain showed up just a few times. Its antigen remains unidentified. This specimen comes from a study of response to subunit inactivated influenza vaccine. This CDR3 has 17 amino acids. With V trimmed by 1 base and J by 2 bases, 9 bases remained unmatched. Germline CDR1 LNHNV, CDR2 YYDKDF (reference sequence). Study-wide findings and caveats: After each seasonal influenza vaccination, few new T cells are recruited, the authors suggested.

In TCRdb, the RT-PCR reads were re-called with MiXCR into one record per CDR3 protein. The table has around 580,000 distinct CDR3 sequences, 14% seen once. This chain connects TRBV15 to TRBJ2-3, with TRBD2 identical over 7 bases. The clonotype originates from a man aged 45-65 years who received an inactivated influenza vaccine. The sequenced sample was PBMCs from blood, obtained about 12 days after vaccination. Here the CDR3 DNA reads TGTGCCACCAGCAGAGGGTCGTCGGGGGGACCCACAGATACGCAGTATTTT. Amino acids: CATSRGSSGGPTDTQYF.